Included here is one T cell receptor (beta chain) sequence, with context. Other DNA sequences in the same sample also yield this CDR3. The entry originates in a study of blood T cell repertoires in COVID-19. Whole-study context: The samples span acute and convalescent COVID-19 from the United States, Italy and Spain. Sample material is recorded as cDNA or gDNA derived from T cells, B-cell-depleted T cells, or PBMCs.

Authors' analysis steps: Reference gene primers were amplified, and this amplification served to estimate nucleated cell counts. Profiled with immunoSEQ multiplex PCR; TCRdb holds only in-frame clones, not every one. That table is the source of V, J and clone size, and D and trimming were worked out from the DNA. The data contain approximately 190,000 clones, 80% to 90% of them singletons. The CDR3 is made up of 14 amino acids. Trimming at V came to 2 bases and at J to 5 bases, leaving 2 bases not matched to a gene. Looked up from germline, CDR1 is KGHSH and CDR2 is LQKENI. The material sequenced was peripheral blood. This clonotype originated in a man aged 25 to 40 with active or convalescent COVID-19. The V and J genes are TRBV18 and TRBJ2-2; 7 bases fit TRBD1. This CDR3 is CASSPVQGTGELFF. For the CDR3, the DNA is TGTGCCAGCTCACCAGTACAGGGGACCGGGGAGCTGTTTTTT.